A single sample is the source of the 14 T cell receptor beta chains below, sequenced in a study of blood T cells in healthy people across ages. A J-beta primer mix and a sample-barcoded 5' primer were used in a second PCR of roughly 6 to 11 cycles. MiXCR, run by TCRdb on the 5' RACE reads, gives a single entry per CDR3 protein. Of 550,000 to 600,000 distinct CDR3 sequences listed, 25% to 30% are singletons. Sequenced input: blood. These receptors were collected from a woman aged 70-85 years in good health.

This clonotype was counted a few times. The rearrangement joins TRBV4-1 to TRBJ2-5; 14 bases are a match to TRBD2. CDR3 length: 17 residues. Germline lookup yields CDR1 MGHRA and CDR2 YSYEKL. Trimming at V came to 0 bases and at J to 5 bases, leaving 5 bases not matched to a gene. CDR3 region: CASSQDWTSGGPETQYF. In nucleotides, the CDR3 is TGCGCCAGCAGCCAAGATTGGACTAGCGGGGGGCCCGAGACCCAGTACTTC.

The chain employs TRBV7-9 and TRBJ1-2; 7 bases line up with TRBD1. V trimming: 3 bases; J trimming: 7 bases; junction bases outside the gene matches: 2. Germline V gene data show CDR1 as SEHNR and CDR2 as FQNEAQ (reference sequence). The CDR3 has 12 residues. This CDR3 reads CASSFTGAGYTF. CDR3 nucleotide sequence: TGTGCCAGCAGCTTTACAGGGGCTGGCTACACCTTC.

This clonotype was counted a few times. The V call is TRBV29-1, the J call TRBJ1-2; D is ambiguous. The CDR3 spans 13 residues. The germline CDR1 and CDR2 sequences are SQVTM and ANQGSEA. Deletions cut 3 bases from V and 3 bases from J, with 11 bases between. This chain's CDR3 is CSVDRGLDYGYTF. The CDR3 DNA sequence: TGCAGCGTTGATCGAGGTCTGGACTATGGCTACACCTTC.

This clonotype was recorded many times. V is TRBV6-2 or TRBV6-3 and J is TRBJ2-5; 7 positions agree with TRBD2. This CDR3 region has 14 residues. Germline CDR1 and CDR2: MNHEY and SVGEGT. V gave up 8 bases and J gave up 3 bases; unmatched junction bases: 9. The CDR3 region has the DNA TGTGCCAGCGTCCGGGACTACCTTAAAGAGACCCAGTACTTC. Translating it yields CASVRDYLKETQYF.

This chain uses TRBV7-3 with TRBJ1-1; a weak D match, TRBD1 (6 bases). In germline, CDR1 is SGHTA, CDR2 FQGTGA. Trimming took off 7 bases at V and 1 base at J, with 13 bases between the two ends. This CDR3 contains 14 residues. This chain's CDR3 is CASKGGRGNTEAFF. For the CDR3, the DNA is TGTGCCAGCAAAGGGGGGCGCGGGAACACTGAAGCTTTCTTT. Full variable domain (remainder filled in from reference TRBV7-3 and TRBJ1-1): GAGVSQTPSNKVTEKGKYVELRCDPISGHTALYWYRQSLGQGPEFLIYFQGTGAADDSGLPNDRFFAVRPEGSVSTLKIQRTERGDSAVYLCASKGGRGNTEAFFGQGTRLTVV.

This clonotype occurred a few times. V usage is TRBV2 and J usage is TRBJ2-2, with D tentatively TRBD2 (5 bases). Germline lookup yields CDR1 SNHLY and CDR2 FYNNEI. V was cut by 0 bases and J by 6 bases, with 11 bases left in between. The CDR3 contains 15 residues. In DNA form, the CDR3 reads TGTGCCAGCAGTGAAGCCGGAGGCCGGCCCGGGGAGCTGTTTTTT. It is translated as CASSEAGGRPGELFF.

The sample holds one count of this clonotype. The chain couples TRBV29-1 to TRBJ1-2, with TRBD1 matching 10 bases. The CDR3 has 12 residues. V trimming: 5 bases; J trimming: 6 bases; junction bases outside the gene matches: 3. Germline lookup yields CDR1 SQVTM and CDR2 ANQGSEA. This CDR3 reads CSVLGTGDGYTF. The CDR3 region has the DNA TGCAGCGTTCTCGGGACAGGGGATGGCTACACCTTC.

The V gene is TRBV11-2, the J gene TRBJ2-5; D is possibly TRBD1 or TRBD2 (5 bases each). This CDR3 comprises 14 residues. V shed 4 bases and J shed 4 bases, with 13 bases lying between them. CDR1 and CDR2 from the germline V gene are SGHAT and FQNNGV. The CDR3 coding sequence is TGTGCCAGCAGCTACCGGGACGCGCGAGAGACCCAGTACTTC. It specifies CASSYRDARETQYF.

This clonotype was observed a handful of times. This chain connects TRBV2 to TRBJ1-1; TRBD1 aligns across 9 bases. CDR1 is SNHLY and CDR2 is FYNNEI in the germline V gene. This CDR3 has 14 residues. Trimming at V came to 6 bases and at J to 7 bases, leaving 9 bases not matched to a gene. The CDR3 reads CASRKQGAENEAFF. The CDR3 region has the DNA TGTGCCAGCAGAAAACAGGGGGCAGAAAATGAAGCTTTCTTT.

The chain couples TRBV12-5 to TRBJ2-3, with 8 nucleotides matching TRBD1. J was trimmed by 13 bases and V by 3 bases; bases with no gene match: 6. The V gene's germline CDR1 is LGHNT and CDR2 FRNRAP. The CDR3 runs to 12 residues. CDR3 bases: TGTGCTAGTGGTTTCGACAGGGGCTCGGAGTATTTT. Its translation is CASGFDRGSEYF. The full variable domain, rest sourced from reference TRBV12-5 and TRBJ2-3, is DARVTQTPRHKVTEMGQEVTMRCQPILGHNTVFWYRQTMMQGLELLAYFRNRAPLDDSGMPKDRFSAEMPDATLATLKIQPSEPRDSAVYFCASGFDRGSEYFGPGTRLTVL.

This rearrangement joins TRBV6-1 to TRBJ1-4; no reliable D call. The CDR3 is 16 residues long. Deletions cut 7 bases from V and 0 bases from J, with 15 bases between. CDR1 MNHNS and CDR2 SASEGT come from the germline V gene. The CDR3 DNA reads TGTGCCAGCACTAAGAGTCCATTTGCAACTAATGAAAAACTGTTTTTT. This gives the protein CASTKSPFATNEKLFF.

This clonotype appeared a few times. The V gene is TRBV24-1, the J gene TRBJ2-3; weak D call: TRBD1 (5 bases). Between the trimmed V and J ends, which lost 2 bases and 3 bases, there was a span of 11 bases. Per the germline V gene, CDR1 is KGHDR and CDR2 is SFDVKD. There are 15 residues in the CDR3. The CDR3: CATSDSWGPTDTQYF. The CDR3 DNA reads TGTGCCACCAGTGATTCATGGGGCCCGACAGATACGCAGTATTTT.

The chain is built from TRBV5-5 and TRBJ2-4, with 7 bases matching TRBD1. Germline V gene lookup returns CDR1 SGHKS and CDR2 YYEKEE (reference sequence). V lost 0 bases, J lost 13 bases, and 10 bases stayed unmatched. This CDR3 is built from 14 residues. The CDR3 DNA reads as TGTGCCAGCAGCTTGGATTGGGGGACAGCAGAACAGTACTTC. Protein sequence: CASSLDWGTAEQYF.

This clonotype was seen a handful of times. The V and J genes are TRBV15 and TRBJ2-7; TRBD1 agrees at 7 bases. The V gene end was trimmed by 6 bases and the J gene end by 5 bases; junction bases not matched to a gene: 10. CDR3 length: 14 residues. Germline-derived CDR1 and CDR2 are LNHNV and YYDKDF (reference sequence). This CDR3 is CATSNDRVFHEQYF. DNA of the CDR3: TGTGCCACCAGTAACGACAGGGTATTCCACGAGCAGTACTTC.